This T cell receptor (beta chain) was obtained from a study of cytomegalovirus exposure and HLA in healthy donors. PCR employed 60 Vbeta and 13 Jbeta primers. Original processing methods: Later analysis identified tens of millions of unique TCR beta chains, about 10 million shared. Sequencing used immunoSEQ multiplex PCR; TCRdb keeps in-frame clones, though not all of them. That table is the source of V, J and clone size, and D and trimming were worked out from the DNA. The sample records 130,000 to 150,000 clones, 76% being singletons. CDR3 length: 14 residues. V shed 5 bases, J shed 2 bases, and the junction held 2 bases outside the gene matches. The germline V gene has CDR1 MDHEN and CDR2 SYDVKM. As to this clone: Its antigen is as yet unknown.

Study-wide results and caveats: Being productive about 87% or about 30% of the time was typical of most TCR beta V segments in an earlier analysis.

The chain has TRBV28 and TRBJ1-3; 8 bases map to TRBD1. Sample: PBMCs. This clonotype was sampled from a man in his late teens or twenties in good health and CMV-seronegative. The CDR3 nucleotides read TGTGCCAGCAGTCTGACAGGGGCTGGAAACACCATATATTTT. Translation gives CASSLTGAGNTIYF.